The 3 T cell receptor beta chains below all came from one sample that was sequenced in a study of T cell changes during pregnancy in multiple sclerosis. Clones were read by immunoSEQ multiplex PCR, and TCRdb kept only the in-frame ones, dropping some. The sample lists more than 65,000 clones; 90% to 95% were seen once. Here the sequenced sample was CD4+ T cells from peripheral blood mononuclear cells, taken before pregnancy. The receptors here all came from a female donor with multiple sclerosis, enrolled in a pregnancy study.

V gene TRBV27 combines with J gene TRBJ1-1; tentative D call: TRBD1 (6 bases). Trimming stripped 6 bases from V and 6 bases from J, with 14 bases between. The germline gives CDR1 MNHEY, CDR2 SMNVEV (reference sequence). The CDR3 sequence is 13 residues long. The CDR3, as DNA: TGTGCCAGCAGCCGAGACAGGTGGGCTGAAGCTTTCTTT. It encodes CASSRDRWAEAFF.

This clone appeared a few times. This chain links TRBV5-6 with TRBJ1-2; no clear D. With 4 bases removed from V and 7 bases from J, the gap between germline ends came to 8 bases. Germline-derived CDR1 and CDR2 are SGHDT and YYEEEE. CDR3 size: 11 residues. The CDR3 DNA reads TGTGCCAGCAGCCGGGAGGGTGGCTACACCTTC. Its translation: CASSREGGYTF.

This chain links TRBV5-1 with TRBJ2-7; 9 bases are shared with TRBD1. The CDR3 sequence is 14 residues long. Per the germline V gene, CDR1 is SGHRS and CDR2 is YFSETQ. V lost 2 bases to trimming and J lost 4 bases; unmatched junction nucleotides: 4. CDR3 coding DNA: TGCGCCAGCAGCTTCCGACAGGGGGGGTACGAGCAGTACTTC. Translated: CASSFRQGGYEQYF.